This T cell receptor beta chain was captured in a study of blood T cell repertoires in COVID-19 (dated by TCRdb to the early 2020s). As for the study more broadly: The collaborator samples originated in the United States, Italy and Spain and spanned the acute and convalescent phases of COVID-19. The prospective study material was composed of cDNA or gDNA derived from T cells, B-cell-depleted T cells, or PBMCs. Where HLA class I and class II types were available, the types were taken from metadata supplied by the sample provider, not from assay-based typing. The repertoires were released in a freely available public database intended as a resource for research on the immune response to SARS-CoV-2. The samples were drawn from two sources: the first 160 participants of the ongoing ImmuneRACE study, and some 1,300 subjects contributed by 6 global collaborators. Deeply sampled blood TCRbeta repertoires from subjects exposed to, actively infected with, or recovered from COVID-19 were included in the dataset. Nearly every sample came with metadata listing a de-identified subject ID, COVID-19 status, age in years and sex. Summary of the overall study and its limitations: The quantity of clinical and demographic metadata differed by source and by participant and was supplied without curation.

To note about this clone: No antigen is known for it. Base qualities are not recorded, but no much larger clone differs from it by a single base.

Enrolling through a virtual design, the prospective study's participants ranged in age from about 18 to 100 years and lived across roughly 23 United States geographic areas. In the prospective study, cohorts were assigned on the basis of participant-reported clinical history obtained from a screening survey and a study questionnaire. Exposed participants had been in contact, within 2 weeks of entering the study, with a person who had a PCR-confirmed or clinician-diagnosed case of COVID-19. Each participant in the prospective study had whole blood, serum and a nasopharyngeal or oropharyngeal swab collected by mobile phlebotomists. Participants in the prospective study had the option to provide additional blood draws and questionnaires over an approximately two-month period. Blood samples from the prospective study were shipped frozen or at room temperature prior to DNA extraction. CDR1 and CDR2, per the germline V gene, are SGHRS and YFSETQ. The CDR3 holds 15 amino acids from the cysteine to the phenylalanine. Only CDR3 DNA remains: 45 bases, in frame from the first base. Trimming takes 9 bases off V and 8 bases off J; junction bases not matched to a gene: 19.

TCRbeta CDR3 regions were amplified from genomic DNA using the immunoSEQ Assay, a bias-controlled multiplex PCR. In the authors' own workflow: Within the assay, amplification of reference gene primers was used to estimate how many nucleated cells each sample contained. Sequence reads were collapsed and filtered to measure the absolute abundance of every unique TCRbeta CDR3 rearrangement. For each sample, productive Simpson clonality was calculated by taking the square root of Simpson's diversity index across productive rearrangements. In its TCRdb copy, this immuneACCESS table keeps in-frame sequences only and misses some clones. Where compared with another copy, unresolved V genes explain less than half of these, and the others have no known cause. From that table come the V and J calls and clone size; the DNA was used to work out D and trimming. In all, the sample holds 350,000 or so clones, and approximately 91% of those were seen once. The top ten clones comprise 0.95% to 1.1% of the sample.

Rearrangement joined TRBV5-1 to TRBJ1-2; 7 bases in the junction line up with TRBD1. Sequencing used PBMCs or T cells enriched from blood (not recorded which). The sequence derives from a woman under 40 who had been exposed to COVID-19. The DNA reads TGCGCCACCGCATACGGACAGGTTTCAGCAGAAGGCTACACCTTC. This encodes CATAYGQVSAEGYTF.